The rows below give T cell receptor beta chains drawn from one sample of a study of cytomegalovirus exposure and HLA in healthy donors. TCRdb keeps only in-frame clones here, not all; method: immunoSEQ multiplex PCR. This table has tens of thousands of clones, almost 97% appearing once. Sequenced input: PBMCs. All receptors come from a woman aged 18-29 years in good health and CMV-seronegative. CDR3s include the opening cysteine and the closing phenylalanine or tryptophan. The order of the fields is D gene, J gene, clone size, V gene, CDR3 DNA, CDR3 protein. D genes are given only for firm matches. Some rows mark clone size as missing; the rest say once, few, many or name a class of expanded clone.

NA | TRBJ2-5 | NA | TRBV15 | TGTGCCACCAGCTCCCGGACATACCAAGAGACCCAGTACTTC | CATSSRTYQETQYF
TRBD1 | TRBJ2-3 | NA | TRBV6-6 | TGTGCCAGCAGCCAACGACAGGGGTTGACAGATACGCAGTATTTT | CASSQRQGLTDTQYF
NA | TRBJ1-5 | NA | TRBV30 | TGTGCCTGGAATAACCGGGGACACAATCAGCCCCAGCATTTT | CAWNNRGHNQPQHF
TRBD2 | TRBJ2-1 | NA | TRBV7-8 | TGTGCCAGCAGCTTAGAGGCGGGAGGGTACAATGAGCAGTTCTTC | CASSLEAGGYNEQFF
TRBD2 | TRBJ2-7 | NA | TRBV5-8 | TGTGCCAGCAGCTTTGGGCTAGCGGGGGGTGAGGAGCAGTACTTC | CASSFGLAGGEEQYF
NA | TRBJ2-2 | NA | TRBV9 | TGTGCCAGCAGCGTAGCAGGGGAGGGCGGGGAGCTGTTTTTT | CASSVAGEGGELFF
TRBD1 | TRBJ1-1 | NA | TRBV6-4 | TGTGCCAGCAGTGCCTCCGGGACAGGGGGGGCTGAAGCTTTCTTT | CASSASGTGGAEAFF
NA | TRBJ2-2 | NA | TRBV10-3 | TGTGCCATCAGGGCAGGGAACACCGGGGAGCTGTTTTTT | CAIRAGNTGELFF
NA | TRBJ2-5 | NA | TRBV5-1 | TGCGCCAGCAGCTTGGGAAGGAGGGAGACCCAGTACTTC | CASSLGRRETQYF
NA | TRBJ2-7 | NA | TRBV19 | TGTGCCAGTAGCCCACAGCCTCTCCATGTTCACGAGCAGTACTTC | CASSPQPLHVHEQYF
TRBD2 | TRBJ2-7 | NA | TRBV10-3 | TGTGCCATCAGGGCCGGGGGGAACAACTACGAGCAGTACTTC | CAIRAGGNNYEQYF
NA | TRBJ2-2 | NA | TRBV6-6 | TGTGCCAGCAGCCCCGACAGCGCGAACACCGGGGAGCTGTTTTTT | CASSPDSANTGELFF
NA | TRBJ2-2 | NA | TRBV9 | TGTGCCAGCACGAGGGCCGGGGACACCGGGGAGCTGTTTTTT | CASTRAGDTGELFF
NA | TRBJ2-7 | NA | TRBV5-1 | TGCGCCAGCAGCTTCGGGGGGCGCGGGACCTACGAGCAGTACTTC | CASSFGGRGTYEQYF
TRBD2 | TRBJ2-5 | NA | TRBV4-3 | TGCGCCAGCAGCCAAGATCTGATGGGAGCGGGAGAGGAAGAGACCCAGTACTTC | CASSQDLMGAGEEETQYF
NA | TRBJ2-5 | NA | TRBV4-3 | TGCGCCAGCAGCCCCCACCAGCGACCCCCAGAGACCCAGTACTTC | CASSPHQRPPETQYF
TRBD2 | TRBJ2-7 | NA | TRBV11-2 | TGTGCCAGCAGCCCGGGGGGCTACGAGCAGTACTTC | CASSPGGYEQYF
TRBD2 | TRBJ2-3 | NA | TRBV4-3 | TGCGCCAGCAGCCCCCAAGGGGCGGGGGGCCCAGATACGCAGTATTTT | CASSPQGAGGPDTQYF
TRBD2 | TRBJ2-1 | NA | TRBV11-3 | TGTGCCAGCAGCTTCGGAGGGCGGGAGTCCACGGAGCAGTTCTTC | CASSFGGRESTEQFF
NA | TRBJ2-7 | once | TRBV10-1 | TGCGCCAGCAGTGAGGGCTCAATAACCTCCTACGAGCAGTACTTC | CASSEGSITSYEQYF
TRBD2 | TRBJ2-7 | NA | TRBV18 | TGTGCCAGCCGTCCACGGGCAGCGGGAGGCTTCGAGGGGTACTTC | CASRPRAAGGFEGYF
NA | TRBJ2-7 | NA | TRBV5-1 | TGCGCCAGCAGCCCCCGGTTGGAGGCCATCGAGCAGTACTTC | CASSPRLEAIEQYF
TRBD2 | TRBJ2-7 | NA | TRBV7-2 | TGTGCCAGCGCTCGCACTAGCGGGAGTTACGAGCAGTACTTC | CASARTSGSYEQYF
TRBD2 | TRBJ2-1 | NA | TRBV7-9 | TGTGCCAGCAGCTTAGGGCTAGCGGGGAGCTCCTACAATGAGCAGTTCTTC | CASSLGLAGSSYNEQFF
NA | TRBJ2-1 | NA | TRBV4-3 | TGCGCCAGCAGCCAAGATCTCGGAGGGTGGATAAGTCACAATGAGCAGTTCTTC | CASSQDLGGWISHNEQFF
NA | TRBJ1-1 | NA | TRBV7-3 | TGTGCCAGCAGCTATGTTGGGGGGGGGATCACTGAAGCTTTCTTT | CASSYVGGGITEAFF
TRBD1 | TRBJ1-1 | NA | TRBV7-6 | TGTGCCAGCAGCACCCGACAGGGGAACACTGAAGCTTTCTTT | CASSTRQGNTEAFF
TRBD1 | TRBJ2-7 | few | TRBV4-2 | TGTGCCAGCAGCCAAGAGGGCGGGACAGGGGGTTTCGAGCAGTACTTC | CASSQEGGTGGFEQYF
NA | TRBJ2-1 | NA | TRBV5-5 | TGTGCCAGCAGCATGGGGAGCGGTCGTCGGGAGCAGTTCTTC | CASSMGSGRREQFF
TRBD1 | TRBJ2-7 | NA | TRBV19 | TGTGCCAGTAGTATAACCGGGACAGTCTACGAGCAGTACTTC | CASSITGTVYEQYF
NA | TRBJ2-5 | NA | TRBV7-7 | TGTGCTAGCAGCTTTTTAGGGGATTTTGAGACCCAGTACTTC | CASSFLGDFETQYF
NA | TRBJ2-4 | NA | TRBV5-1 | TGCGCCAGCAGCTTGGGGGCTCAGCGGTCCAAAAACATTCAGTACTTC | CASSLGAQRSKNIQYF
NA | TRBJ1-2 | NA | TRBV9 | TGTGCCAGCAGCGGACGAGCGGGGGGCGGCTACACCTTC | CASSGRAGGGYTF
NA | TRBJ2-3 | once | TRBV5-6 | TGTGCCAGCAGCTGGGGGGTTGGCACAGATACGCAGTATTTT | CASSWGVGTDTQYF